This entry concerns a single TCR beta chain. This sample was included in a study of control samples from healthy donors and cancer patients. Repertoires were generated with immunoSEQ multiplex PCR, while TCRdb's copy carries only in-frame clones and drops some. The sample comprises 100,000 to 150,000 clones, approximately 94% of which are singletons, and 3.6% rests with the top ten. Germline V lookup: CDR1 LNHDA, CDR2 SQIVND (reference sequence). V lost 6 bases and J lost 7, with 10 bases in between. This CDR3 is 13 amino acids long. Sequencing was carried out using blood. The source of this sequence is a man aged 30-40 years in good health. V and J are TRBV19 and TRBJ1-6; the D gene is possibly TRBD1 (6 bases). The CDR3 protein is CASRDSSNSPLHF. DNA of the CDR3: TGTGCCAGTAGGGACAGTTCAAATTCACCCCTCCACTTT.